This record looks at one T cell receptor beta chain sequence and its context. V was clipped by 6 bases and J by 8 bases; unmatched bases: 9. This CDR3 has 15 amino acids. The germline V gene has CDR1 PRHDT and CDR2 FYEKMQ (reference sequence). The sample is drawn from a study of cytomegalovirus exposure and HLA in healthy donors. PCR amplification relied on 60 Vbeta primers (plus 13 Jbeta primers). The assay was immunoSEQ multiplex PCR, and TCRdb's table has in-frame clones only and misses some. The table lists more than 100,000 clones, 76% of them singletons. V gene TRBV13 combines with J gene TRBJ1-4; 10 nucleotides agree with TRBD1. This receptor was obtained from a female donor in good health and CMV-seropositive. Sequenced sample: PBMCs. In nucleotides, the CDR3 is TGTGCCAGCAGACTCGAGACAGGGGGCAACGAAAAACTGTTTTTT. As protein: CASRLETGGNEKLFF. Filled out from reference TRBV13 and TRBJ1-4, the complete variable domain reads AAGVIQSPRHLIKEKRETATLKCYPIPRHDTVYWYQQGPGQDPQFLISFYEKMQSDKGSIPDRFSAQQFSDYHSELNMSSLELGDSALYFCASRLETGGNEKLFFGSGTQLSVL.